The clone carrying this TCR beta chain was counted once. Its antigen remains unknown. Unrecorded immune exposure was likely among donors, who were nominally healthy when sampled. This sample is drawn from a study of cytomegalovirus exposure and HLA in healthy donors. CDR3 size: 14 residues. Losses at the gene ends were 3 bases for V and 5 bases for J; bases not matched to a gene: 5. Germline values: CDR1 SGDLS, CDR2 YYNGEE. Whole-study findings and limits: In an earlier analysis, in around 590 donors, most V segments appeared productive either ~87% or ~30% of the time.

The PCR contained 60 Vbeta and 13 Jbeta primers. The data were produced by immunoSEQ multiplex PCR, yet TCRdb's version contains in-frame clones alone and is incomplete. The table records some 200,000 clones, around 78% of them present only once. The sample taken for sequencing was PBMCs. V is TRBV9 and J is TRBJ2-1, with 7 positions matching TRBD2. This receptor was obtained from a woman in her twenties or thirties in good health and CMV-seropositive. The CDR3 region is CASSARDYNNEQFF. As DNA, the CDR3 is TGTGCCAGCAGCGCCCGGGACTATAACAATGAGCAGTTCTTC.